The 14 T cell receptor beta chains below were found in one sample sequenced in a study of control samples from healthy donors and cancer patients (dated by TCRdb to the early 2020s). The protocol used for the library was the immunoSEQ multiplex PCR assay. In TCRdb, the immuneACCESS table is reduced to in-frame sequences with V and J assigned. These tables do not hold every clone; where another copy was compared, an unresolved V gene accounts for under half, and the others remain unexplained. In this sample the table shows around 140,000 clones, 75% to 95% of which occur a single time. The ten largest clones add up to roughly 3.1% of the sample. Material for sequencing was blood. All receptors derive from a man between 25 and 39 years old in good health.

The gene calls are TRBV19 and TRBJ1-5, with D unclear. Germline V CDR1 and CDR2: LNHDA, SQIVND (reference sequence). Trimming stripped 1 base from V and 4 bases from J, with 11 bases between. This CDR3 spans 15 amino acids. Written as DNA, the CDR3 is TGTGCCAGTAGTATAGTTATCTCGGCAAATCAGCCCCAGCATTTT. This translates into CASSIVISANQPQHF.

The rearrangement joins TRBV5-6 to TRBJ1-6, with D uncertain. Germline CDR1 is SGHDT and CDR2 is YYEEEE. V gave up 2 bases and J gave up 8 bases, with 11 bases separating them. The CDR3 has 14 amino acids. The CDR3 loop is CASSFVRHHSPLHF. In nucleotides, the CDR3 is TGTGCCAGCAGCTTCGTCAGACATCATTCACCCCTCCACTTT.

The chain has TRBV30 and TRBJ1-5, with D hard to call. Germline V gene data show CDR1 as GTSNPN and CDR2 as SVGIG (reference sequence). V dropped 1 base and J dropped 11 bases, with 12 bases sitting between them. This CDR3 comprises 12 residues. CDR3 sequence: CAWSDSSTAQHF. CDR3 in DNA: TGTGCCTGGAGTGACAGTTCAACGGCCCAGCATTTT.

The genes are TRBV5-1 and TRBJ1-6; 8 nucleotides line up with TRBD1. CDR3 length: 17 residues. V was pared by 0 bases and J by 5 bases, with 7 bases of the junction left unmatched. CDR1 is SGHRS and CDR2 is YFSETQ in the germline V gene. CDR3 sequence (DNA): TGCGCCAGCAGCTTGGAGGCAGGGGGCGCCCATAATTCACCCCTCCACTTT. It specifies CASSLEAGGAHNSPLHF.

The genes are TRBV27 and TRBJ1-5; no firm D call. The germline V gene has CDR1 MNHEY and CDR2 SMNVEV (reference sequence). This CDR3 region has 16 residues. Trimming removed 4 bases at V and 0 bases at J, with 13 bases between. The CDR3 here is CASSSRPTYSNQPQHF. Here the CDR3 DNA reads TGTGCCAGCAGTTCGCGGCCCACCTATAGCAATCAGCCCCAGCATTTT.

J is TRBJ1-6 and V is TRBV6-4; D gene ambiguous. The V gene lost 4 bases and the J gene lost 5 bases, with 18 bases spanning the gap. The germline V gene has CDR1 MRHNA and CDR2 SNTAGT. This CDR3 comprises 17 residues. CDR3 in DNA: TGTGCCAGCAGTGTGCTTCACCTCACAAGGAATAATTCACCCCTCCACTTT. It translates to CASSVLHLTRNNSPLHF.

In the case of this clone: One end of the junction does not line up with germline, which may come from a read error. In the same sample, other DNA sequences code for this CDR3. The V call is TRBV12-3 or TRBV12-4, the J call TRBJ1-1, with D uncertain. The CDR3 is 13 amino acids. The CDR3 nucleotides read TGTGCCATCTCGTTGGGCGGGAACACTGAAGCCTTCTTT. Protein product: CAISLGGNTEAFF.

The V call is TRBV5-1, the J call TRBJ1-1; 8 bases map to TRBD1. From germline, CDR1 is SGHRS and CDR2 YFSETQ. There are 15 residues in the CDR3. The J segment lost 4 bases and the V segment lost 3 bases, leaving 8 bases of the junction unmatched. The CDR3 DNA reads TGCGCCAGCAGCTACACCGGACAGGGTGGCACTGAAGCTTTCTTT. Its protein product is CASSYTGQGGTEAFF.

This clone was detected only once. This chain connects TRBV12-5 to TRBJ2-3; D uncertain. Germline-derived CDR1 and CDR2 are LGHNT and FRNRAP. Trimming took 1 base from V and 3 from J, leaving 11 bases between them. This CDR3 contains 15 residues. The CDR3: CASGLATVGTDTQYF. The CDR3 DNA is TGTGCTAGTGGTTTGGCAACGGTAGGGACAGATACGCAGTATTTT.

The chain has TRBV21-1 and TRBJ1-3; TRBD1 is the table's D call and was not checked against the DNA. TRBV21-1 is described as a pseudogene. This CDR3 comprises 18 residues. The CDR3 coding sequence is TGTGCCAGCAGCAAAGGAACTAAGCAGGGGGCGACCAGGTACACCATATATTTT. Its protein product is CASSKGTKQGATRYTIYF.

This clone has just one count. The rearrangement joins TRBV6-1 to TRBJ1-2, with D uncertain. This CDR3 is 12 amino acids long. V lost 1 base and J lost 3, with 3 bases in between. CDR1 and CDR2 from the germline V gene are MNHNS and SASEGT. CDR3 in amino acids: CASSEVHYGYTF. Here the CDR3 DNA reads TGTGCCAGCAGTGAAGTACACTATGGCTACACCTTC.

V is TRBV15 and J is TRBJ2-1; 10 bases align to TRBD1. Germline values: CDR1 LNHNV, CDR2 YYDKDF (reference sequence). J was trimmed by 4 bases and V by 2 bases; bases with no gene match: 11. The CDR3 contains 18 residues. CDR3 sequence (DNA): TGTGCCACCAGCAGAATAGTTTGGGGGACAGGGGCATACAATGAGCAGTTCTTC. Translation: CATSRIVWGTGAYNEQFF.

CDR3: CASSSRTYEQYF. The CDR3 coding sequence is TGCGCCAGCAGCTCCAGGACCTACGAGCAGTACTTC. The gene calls are TRBV5-1 and TRBJ2-7; D gene ambiguous. This CDR3 spans 12 amino acids. With 3 bases removed from V and 2 bases from J, the gap between germline ends came to 6 bases. Per germline, CDR1 SGHRS and CDR2 YFSETQ.

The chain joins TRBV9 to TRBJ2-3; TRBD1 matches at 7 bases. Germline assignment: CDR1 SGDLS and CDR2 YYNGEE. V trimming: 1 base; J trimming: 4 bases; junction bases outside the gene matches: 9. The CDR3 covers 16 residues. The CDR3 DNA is TGTGCCAGCAGCGTATCGGACAGGCCAACCTCAGATACGCAGTATTTT. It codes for CASSVSDRPTSDTQYF.